The 32 T cell receptor beta chains given below trace back to one sample, sequenced in a study of response to subunit inactivated influenza vaccine. TCRdb reprocessed the RT-PCR reads via MiXCR and lists one record per CDR3 protein. The sample includes under 850,000 distinct CDR3 sequences, roughly 18% seen only once; the top ten take about a tenth. Sequencing was performed on PBMCs from blood, taken roughly 5 days after vaccination. The receptors originated from a man between 45 and 60 years old who received an inactivated influenza vaccine.

The gene calls are TRBV11-2 and TRBJ2-1; D is perhaps TRBD1 or TRBD2 (5 bases each). The CDR3 has 16 residues. Trimming took 4 bases from V and 3 from J, leaving 16 bases between them. CDR1 and CDR2 (germline): SGHAT, FQNNGV. The CDR3 sequence is CASSYGGTGFYNEQFF. The CDR3 DNA is TGTGCCAGCAGCTATGGGGGTACGGGTTTCTACAATGAGCAGTTCTTC.

V and J are TRBV12-3 or TRBV12-4 and TRBJ2-5; 7 bases fit TRBD1. With 9 bases clipped from V and 1 base from J, the junction kept 11 bases outside the gene matches. This CDR3 comprises 15 residues. CDR3 amino acids: CASKDGTELQETQYF. The DNA for the CDR3 is TGTGCCAGTAAAGATGGGACAGAACTCCAAGAGACCCAGTACTTC.

This clonotype appeared a single time. This chain connects TRBV5-1 to TRBJ1-2; D ambiguous. The CDR3 has 15 amino acids. The V end was cut by 2 bases, the J end by 4 bases, with 15 bases between. Germline V gives CDR1 SGHRS, CDR2 YFSETQ. CDR3: CASSFRAGSAYGYTF. The DNA for the CDR3 is TGCGCCAGCAGCTTTAGGGCGGGTTCTGCCTATGGCTACACCTTC. The full variable domain, completed using reference TRBV5-1 and TRBJ1-2, is KAGVTQTPRYLIKTRGQQVTLSCSPISGHRSVSWYQQTPGQGLQFLFEYFSETQRNKGNFPGRFSGRQFSNSRSEMNVSTLELGDSALYLCASSFRAGSAYGYTFGSGTRLTVV.

This sequence joins TRBV29-1 and TRBJ1-2, with 9 bases aligning to TRBD1. The CDR3 sequence is 13 residues long. The J segment lost 6 bases and the V segment lost 6 bases, leaving 8 bases of the junction unmatched. From germline, CDR1 is SQVTM and CDR2 ANQGSEA. CDR3 sequence (DNA): TGCAGCGTACTATTGGGACAGGGCGATGGCTACACCTTC. Its protein product is CSVLLGQGDGYTF.

The chain has TRBV11-1 and TRBJ1-3; possible D gene TRBD1, 5 bases. From germline, CDR1 is SGHAT and CDR2 FQDESV (reference sequence). There are 19 residues in the CDR3. V was shortened by 4 bases and J by 0 bases, with 22 bases between the two germline ends. This CDR3 is CASSSQSTESNISGNTIYF. The CDR3, as DNA: TGTGCCAGCAGCTCCCAGTCGACAGAGTCCAACATCTCTGGAAACACCATATATTTT.

The V and J genes are TRBV25-1 and TRBJ1-1, with D uncertain. This CDR3 spans 13 amino acids. Germline CDR1 MGHDK, CDR2 SYGVNS. V was clipped by 5 bases and J by 4 bases, with 11 bases between them. DNA of the CDR3: TGTGCCAGCAGTTGGTACCGTGGCACTGAAGCTTTCTTT. The encoded protein is CASSWYRGTEAFF.

V gene TRBV7-2 combines with J gene TRBJ2-2, with 12 nucleotides matching TRBD2. The CDR3 has 15 residues. The germline V gene encodes CDR1 SGHTA and CDR2 FQGNSA. Trimming at V came to 8 bases and at J to 5 bases, leaving 6 bases not matched to a gene. In DNA form, the CDR3 reads TGTGCCAGCGGCTCCACTAGCGGGGGGACCGGGGAGCTGTTTTTT. This gives the protein CASGSTSGGTGELFF.

The V gene is TRBV6-2 or TRBV6-3, the J gene TRBJ2-7; D might be TRBD1 (5 bases). Germline V CDR1 and CDR2: MNHEY, SVGEGT. V was trimmed by 10 bases and J by 6 bases, leaving 13 bases between them. The CDR3 loop spans 11 amino acids. The CDR3 protein is CATRMDTEQYF. The CDR3 DNA reads as TGTGCCACCCGAATGGACACCGAGCAGTACTTC.

The chain carries TRBV12-3 or TRBV12-4 and TRBJ2-1, with D possibly being TRBD1 (5 bases). CDR3 length: 14 amino acids. Trimming took 6 bases from V and 3 from J, leaving 12 bases between them. CDR3 protein: CASSPQGFYNEQFF. The DNA of the CDR3 is TGTGCCAGCAGCCCCCAGGGATTCTACAATGAGCAGTTCTTC.

This sequence joins TRBV4-3 and TRBJ1-2, with D possibly matching TRBD1 (5 bases). This CDR3 region has 14 residues. Trimming took 0 bases from V and 3 from J, leaving 8 bases between them. From germline, CDR1 is LGHNA and CDR2 YSLEER. CDR3 sequence: CASSQELGDYGYTF. CDR3 DNA: TGCGCCAGCAGCCAAGAATTAGGGGACTATGGCTACACCTTC.

This clonotype has just a few counts. The chain carries TRBV5-1 and TRBJ2-7; a possible D gene is TRBD1 (6 bases). CDR3 length: 15 residues. V dropped 5 bases and J dropped 4 bases, with 19 bases sitting between them. CDR1 and CDR2 (germline): SGHRS, YFSETQ. Here the CDR3 DNA reads TGCGCCAGCAGACCCACCGGGACGGGACATTACGAGCAGTACTTC. This gives the protein CASRPTGTGHYEQYF.

This clonotype was seen a handful of times. The chain has TRBV6-2 or TRBV6-3 and TRBJ2-5; 7 nucleotides line up with TRBD1. V trimming: 8 bases; J trimming: 0 bases; junction bases outside the gene matches: 9. Germline V gene data show CDR1 as MNHEY and CDR2 as SVGEGT. The CDR3 loop spans 15 amino acids. The CDR3 loop is CASASTGAYQETQYF. CDR3 coding DNA: TGTGCCAGCGCATCTACAGGGGCGTACCAAGAGACCCAGTACTTC.

The gene calls are TRBV27 and TRBJ2-3, with 8 positions matching TRBD2. CDR1 MNHEY and CDR2 SMNVEV come from the germline V gene (reference sequence). V gave up 6 bases and J gave up 0 bases; unmatched junction bases: 8. The CDR3 extends over 16 amino acids. The CDR3 region has the DNA TGTGCCAGCAGCTACGGCGGGGGGACTAGCACAGATACGCAGTATTTT. It is translated as CASSYGGGTSTDTQYF.

The rearrangement uses TRBV20-1 and TRBJ2-1; D ambiguous. Between the trimmed V and J ends, which lost 5 bases and 10 bases, there was a span of 12 bases. The V gene's germline CDR1 is DFQATT and CDR2 SNEGSKA (reference sequence). This CDR3 is 11 amino acids long. The chain's CDR3 is CSAERVNEQFF. The CDR3 nucleotides read TGCAGTGCTGAAAGGGTTAACGAGCAGTTCTTC.

The rearrangement joins TRBV20-1 to TRBJ2-3, with 10 bases lining up with TRBD2. V was pared by 5 bases and J by 5 bases, with 7 bases of the junction left unmatched. Germline V CDR1 and CDR2: DFQATT, SNEGSKA (reference sequence). The CDR3 is made up of 14 amino acids. In DNA form, the CDR3 reads TGCAGTGCTGGGCTAGCGGGAGTCGGAGATACGCAGTATTTT. Its protein product is CSAGLAGVGDTQYF.

The J gene is TRBJ2-1, the V gene TRBV5-1; 7 bases align to TRBD1. CDR1 is SGHRS, CDR2 YFSETQ, per germline. The CDR3 has 13 residues. Unmatched junction bases numbered 8, after V lost 5 bases and J lost 9 bases. As DNA, the CDR3 is TGCGCCAGCAGTATGGGACAGTACTTTGAGCAGTTCTTC. Amino acid sequence: CASSMGQYFEQFF.

The chain joins TRBV20-1 to TRBJ2-5, with 12 bases identical to TRBD2. Germline assignment: CDR1 DFQATT and CDR2 SNEGSKA (reference sequence). Losses at the gene ends were 4 bases for V and 3 bases for J; bases not matched to a gene: 3. The CDR3 extends over 14 amino acids. The CDR3 spells CSATRTSGEETQYF. CDR3 nucleotides: TGCAGTGCTACCCGGACTAGCGGGGAAGAGACCCAGTACTTC.

The chain carries TRBV20-1 and TRBJ2-5; a weak D match, TRBD1 (6 bases). The germline V gene has CDR1 DFQATT and CDR2 SNEGSKA (reference sequence). The length of the CDR3 is 13 residues. Trimming removed 6 bases at V and 0 bases at J, with 11 bases between. The CDR3 is CSANRAYQETQYF. The CDR3 DNA is TGCAGTGCCAACAGGGCGTACCAAGAGACCCAGTACTTC.

V usage is TRBV7-2 and J usage is TRBJ1-4, with D tentatively TRBD1 (6 bases). This CDR3 has 15 residues. Trimming left V 1 base short and J 8 bases short, with 14 bases between. In germline, CDR1 is SGHTA, CDR2 FQGNSA. CDR3 sequence (DNA): TGTGCCAGCAGCTTAGTAAGGGGGGCTGAAGAAAAACTGTTTTTT. Its protein is CASSLVRGAEEKLFF.

DNA for the CDR3: TGTGCCAGCAGCAATCCCGGGACAGGGTCCAACGAGCAGTACTTC. Residues: CASSNPGTGSNEQYF. The V gene is TRBV28, the J gene TRBJ2-7; 9 nucleotides match TRBD1. This CDR3 has 15 residues. J was trimmed by 5 bases and V by 6 bases; bases with no gene match: 11. From germline, CDR1 is MDHEN and CDR2 SYDVKM.

The rearrangement joins TRBV21-1 to TRBJ1-1. TRBV21-1 is described as a pseudogene. The CDR3 is 15 residues long. The CDR3 region has the DNA TGTGCCAGCAGCAAAGAAGCAAGTAAGAACACTGAAGCTTTCTTT. It yields the protein CASSKEASKNTEAFF.

The chain joins TRBV29-1 to TRBJ2-7, with a tentative D call TRBD2 (6 bases). Trimming stripped 5 bases from V and 2 bases from J, with 16 bases between. Germline V gene data show CDR1 as SQVTM and CDR2 as ANQGSEA. This CDR3 is built from 14 residues. CDR3 DNA: TGCAGCGTTTCTACGGGAGCCAAAACCTACGAGCAGTACTTC. This gives the protein CSVSTGAKTYEQYF.

This clonotype was detected a few times. The rearrangement links TRBV4-1 to TRBJ2-7, with D hard to call. The V gene lost 2 bases and the J gene lost 4 bases, with 9 bases spanning the gap. The CDR3 runs to 13 residues. The germline V gene encodes CDR1 MGHRA and CDR2 YSYEKL. For the CDR3, the DNA is TGCGCCAGCAGCCAAAGCCCGGGTTACGAGCAGTACTTC. Its protein is CASSQSPGYEQYF.

This clonotype was counted a single time. An end of the junction differs from the germline gene, which may be a read error. This chain connects TRBV5-1 to TRBJ2-7; 11 bases fit TRBD2. Germline V gene lookup returns CDR1 SGHRS and CDR2 YFSETQ. This CDR3 contains 15 residues. The CDR3 spells CVSSLVAGGPYEQYF. The CDR3 DNA sequence: TGCGTCAGCAGCTTGGTAGCGGGAGGGCCCTACGAGCAGTACTTC.

This clonotype showed up just a few times. The chain uses TRBV28 and TRBJ1-2; no definite D call. Germline V gives CDR1 MDHEN, CDR2 SYDVKM. This CDR3 comprises 13 residues. V was pared by 6 bases and J by 3 bases, with 11 bases between. Here the CDR3 DNA reads TGTGCCAGCAGCGTGGTTCTAGACTATGGCTACACCTTC. This translates into CASSVVLDYGYTF.

The chain is built from TRBV9 and TRBJ2-7; D may match TRBD1 or TRBD2 (5 bases each). The CDR3 covers 14 residues. V lost 0 bases, J lost 6 bases, and 13 bases lay in between. Germline assignment: CDR1 SGDLS and CDR2 YYNGEE. CDR3 DNA sequence: TGTGCCAGCAGCGTAGGACAGAGACTAAGCGAGCAGTACTTC. It encodes CASSVGQRLSEQYF.

The rearrangement links TRBV7-9 to TRBJ1-2, with D unresolved. The germline gives CDR1 SEHNR, CDR2 FQNEAQ (reference sequence). CDR3 length: 17 residues. V dropped 3 bases and J dropped 2 bases, with 19 bases sitting between them. The DNA of the CDR3 is TGTGCCAGCAGCTTCGGCGGGGTCCGGGTCTTCAACTATGGCTACACCTTC. Translation: CASSFGGVRVFNYGYTF.

The rearrangement uses TRBV20-1 and TRBJ2-2; 7 nucleotides align to TRBD1. The germline CDR1 and CDR2 sequences are DFQATT and SNEGSKA (reference sequence). V shed 5 bases, J shed 1 base, and the junction held 4 bases outside the gene matches. The CDR3 covers 14 residues. The CDR3 DNA sequence: TGCAGTGCTCCGGGACAGCAGAACACCGGGGAGCTGTTTTTT. Translation: CSAPGQQNTGELFF.

The chain has TRBV14 and TRBJ2-2; D perhaps matches TRBD1 (6 bases). The CDR3 extends over 16 amino acids. CDR1 is SGHDN, CDR2 FVKESK, per germline. Trimming stripped 5 bases from V and 0 bases from J, with 13 bases between. For the CDR3, the DNA is TGTGCCAGCAGCTTAAAGACAGGTTCGAACACCGGGGAGCTGTTTTTT. Protein product: CASSLKTGSNTGELFF. Full variable domain (rest looked up from reference TRBV14 and TRBJ2-2): EAGVTQFPSHSVIEKGQTVTLRCDPISGHDNLYWYRRVMGKEIKFLLHFVKESKQDESGMPNNRFLAERTGGTYSTLKVQPAELEDSGVYFCASSLKTGSNTGELFFGEGSRLTVL.

This clonotype was counted at least ten times. This chain joins TRBV5-1 and TRBJ2-7, with D possibly matching TRBD1 (5 bases). Trimming took off 1 base at V and 2 bases at J, with 13 bases between the two ends. Per germline, CDR1 SGHRS and CDR2 YFSETQ. CDR3 length equals 15 residues. Here the CDR3 reads CASSLITRGPYEQYF. CDR3 DNA sequence: TGCGCCAGCAGCTTGATCACAAGGGGCCCCTACGAGCAGTACTTC.

The rearrangement links TRBV12-3 or TRBV12-4 to TRBJ2-7, with D perhaps matching TRBD1 or TRBD2 (6 bases each). CDR3 length: 14 amino acids. With 3 bases removed from V and 3 bases from J, the gap between germline ends came to 12 bases. The CDR3 loop is CASSFAGHNYEQYF. For the CDR3, the DNA is TGTGCCAGCAGTTTTGCGGGACATAACTACGAGCAGTACTTC.

The CDR3 loop reads CASSLMAPGGEDTQYF. The CDR3 DNA sequence: TGTGCCAGCAGCTTAATGGCCCCAGGGGGTGAGGATACGCAGTATTTT. The V and J genes are TRBV7-2 and TRBJ2-3; TRBD1 matches 7 bases. There are 16 residues in the CDR3. Germline V gives CDR1 SGHTA, CDR2 FQGNSA. With V trimmed by 2 bases and J by 6 bases, 11 bases remained unmatched.